A single sample is the source of the 5 T cell receptor beta chains below, sequenced in a study of regulatory T cells in long-lasting Graves disease. iRepertoire HTBI primers and Arm-PCR of CDR3 regions built TCR beta libraries. MiXCR, applied by TCRdb to the multiplex PCR reads, yields one record per CDR3 protein. In the table there are 600,000 to 800,000 distinct CDR3 sequences, about 32% of which are singletons. Regarding time point: persistent/refractory GD, antithyroid drugs over 5 years with positive TRAb. Following extraction of RNA from PBMCs, that RNA was used to make the TCR library. The sample in question was peripheral blood mononuclear cells (PBMCs), obtained when the disease was refractory, from a patient treated with antithyroid drugs. The receptors come from a female donor with Graves disease.

This clonotype was counted ten times or more. The rearrangement uses TRBV12-3 or TRBV12-4 and TRBJ1-5, with D perhaps TRBD1 (6 bases). This CDR3 spans 14 amino acids. The V and J ends lost 5 bases and 4 bases respectively, with 12 bases between them. The CDR3 DNA reads as TGTGCCAGCAGTCTACAGGGTCTTAATCAGCCCCAGCATTTT. Translating it yields CASSLQGLNQPQHF.

This clonotype was seen a few times. The chain employs TRBV7-2 and TRBJ1-6, with TRBD1 matching over 7 bases. V gave up 1 base and J gave up 4 bases; unmatched junction bases: 4. Per germline, CDR1 SGHTA and CDR2 FQGNSA. CDR3 size: 16 residues. The CDR3 region has the DNA TGTGCCAGCAGCTTAGAGGAGACAGGGTATAATTCACCCCTCCACTTT. Its translation: CASSLEETGYNSPLHF.

This clonotype was counted at least ten times. This rearrangement joins TRBV6-2 or TRBV6-3 to TRBJ2-7, with D perhaps matching TRBD1 or TRBD2 (5 bases each). Germline V CDR1 and CDR2: MNHEY, SVGEGT. This CDR3 spans 14 amino acids. Trimming took off 4 bases at V and 0 bases at J, with 10 bases between the two ends. As DNA, the CDR3 is TGTGCCAGCAGTTGGGACGGACCCTCCTACGAGCAGTACTTC. Translation gives CASSWDGPSYEQYF.

This chain links TRBV15 with TRBJ1-2, with D unresolved. The CDR3 sequence is 12 residues long. Trimming removed 0 bases from V and 13 bases from J, with 12 bases in between. In germline, CDR1 is LNHNV, CDR2 YYDKDF (reference sequence). CDR3 sequence: CATSRDDRGFTF. In DNA form, the CDR3 reads TGTGCCACCAGCAGAGATGATCGGGGTTTCACCTTC.

The J gene is TRBJ1-1, the V gene TRBV20-1; D uncertain. The germline V and J ends were trimmed by 2 bases and 1 base, with 17 bases remaining between them. This CDR3 region has 16 residues. CDR1 is DFQATT and CDR2 is SNEGSKA in the germline V gene (reference sequence). The CDR3 is CSARPLRRHRNTEAFF. DNA of the CDR3: TGCAGTGCTAGACCACTTAGGAGACACCGGAACACTGAAGCTTTCTTT.